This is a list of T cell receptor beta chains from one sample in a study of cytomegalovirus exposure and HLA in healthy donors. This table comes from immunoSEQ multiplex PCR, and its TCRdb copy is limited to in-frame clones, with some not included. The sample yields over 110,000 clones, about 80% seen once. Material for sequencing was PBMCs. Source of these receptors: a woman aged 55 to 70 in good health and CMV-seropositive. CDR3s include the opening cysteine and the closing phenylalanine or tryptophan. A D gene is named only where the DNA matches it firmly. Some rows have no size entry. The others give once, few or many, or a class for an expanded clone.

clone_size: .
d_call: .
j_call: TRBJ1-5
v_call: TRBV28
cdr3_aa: CASQVGDQPQHF
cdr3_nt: TGTGCCAGCCAGGTCGGGGATCAGCCCCAGCATTTT

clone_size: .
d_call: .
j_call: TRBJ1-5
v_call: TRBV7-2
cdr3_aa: CASSLGGGNQPQHF
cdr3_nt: TGTGCCAGCAGCCTCGGGGGGGGCAATCAGCCCCAGCATTTT

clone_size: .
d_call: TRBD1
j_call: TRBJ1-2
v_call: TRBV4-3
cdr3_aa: CASSYARDSNQNTF
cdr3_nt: TGCGCCAGCAGCTACGCCCGGGACAGCAATCAAAACACCTTC

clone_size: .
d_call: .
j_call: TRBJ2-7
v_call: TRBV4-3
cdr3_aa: CASSQGRTYEQYF
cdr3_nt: TGCGCCAGCAGCCAGGGGAGGACCTACGAGCAGTACTTC

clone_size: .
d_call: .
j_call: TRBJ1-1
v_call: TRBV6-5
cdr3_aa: CASSQPPGNTEAFF
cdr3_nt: TGTGCCAGCTCCCAACCTCCGGGGAACACTGAAGCTTTCTTT

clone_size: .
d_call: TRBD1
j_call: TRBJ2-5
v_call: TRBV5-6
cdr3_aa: CASSFVPGQRFETQYF
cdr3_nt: TGTGCCAGCAGCTTCGTTCCGGGACAGAGATTTGAGACCCAGTACTTC

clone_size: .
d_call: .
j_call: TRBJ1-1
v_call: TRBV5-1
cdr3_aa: CASSFTGKTEAFF
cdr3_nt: TGCGCCAGCAGCTTTACAGGGAAGACTGAAGCTTTCTTT

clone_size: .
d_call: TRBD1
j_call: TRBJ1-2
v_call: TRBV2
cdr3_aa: CASRVRDRGPPRF
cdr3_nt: TGTGCCAGCAGGGTACGGGACAGGGGCCCACCACGCTTC

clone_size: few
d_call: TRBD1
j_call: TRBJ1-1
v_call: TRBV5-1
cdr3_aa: CASSWNLTGEETEAFF
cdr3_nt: TGCGCCAGCAGCTGGAATTTGACAGGGGAGGAAACTGAAGCTTTCTTT

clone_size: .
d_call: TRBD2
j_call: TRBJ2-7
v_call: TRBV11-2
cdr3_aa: CASSLTTGLAGGGRYEQYF
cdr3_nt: TGTGCCAGCAGCTTAACTACGGGACTAGCGGGAGGAGGCCGGTACGAGCAGTACTTC

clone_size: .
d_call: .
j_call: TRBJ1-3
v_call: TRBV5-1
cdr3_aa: CASSFSPTGSSSGNTIYF
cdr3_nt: TGCGCCAGCAGCTTCTCCCCTACAGGGAGCAGCTCTGGAAACACCATATATTTT

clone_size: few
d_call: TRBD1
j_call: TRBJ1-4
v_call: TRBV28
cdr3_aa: CASSFAPGQEQTNEKLFF
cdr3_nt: TGTGCCAGCAGTTTCGCACCGGGACAGGAGCAAACTAATGAAAAACTGTTTTTT

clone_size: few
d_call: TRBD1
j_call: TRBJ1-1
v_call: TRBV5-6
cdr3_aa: CASSLQGARGTEAFF
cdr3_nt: TGTGCCAGCAGCTTACAGGGGGCGCGTGGAACTGAAGCTTTCTTT

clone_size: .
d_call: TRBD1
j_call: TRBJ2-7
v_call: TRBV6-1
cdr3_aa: CASSTGQGWYEQYF
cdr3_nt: TGTGCCAGCAGTACCGGACAGGGGTGGTACGAGCAGTACTTC

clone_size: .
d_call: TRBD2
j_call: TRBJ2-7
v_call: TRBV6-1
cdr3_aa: CASRLLAGQVYEQYF
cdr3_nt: TGTGCCAGCAGACTCCTAGCGGGACAAGTCTACGAGCAGTACTTC

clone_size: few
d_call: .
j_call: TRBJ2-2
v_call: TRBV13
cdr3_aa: CASSLGGSGTGELFF
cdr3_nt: TGTGCCAGCAGCTTAGGAGGGAGTGGAACCGGGGAGCTGTTTTTT

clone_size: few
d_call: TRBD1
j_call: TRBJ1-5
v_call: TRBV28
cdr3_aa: CASSLTGAVYSNQPQHF
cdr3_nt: TGTGCCAGCAGCCTGACAGGGGCCGTGTATAGCAATCAGCCCCAGCATTTT

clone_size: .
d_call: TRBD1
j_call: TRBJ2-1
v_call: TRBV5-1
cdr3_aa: CASRTGTYNEQFF
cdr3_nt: TGCGCCAGCAGGACAGGGACCTACAATGAGCAGTTCTTC

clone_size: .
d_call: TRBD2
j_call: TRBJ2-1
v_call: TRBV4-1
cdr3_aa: CASSQPTSGRGNEQFF
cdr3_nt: TGCGCCAGCAGCCAACCGACTAGCGGGAGAGGTAATGAGCAGTTCTTC

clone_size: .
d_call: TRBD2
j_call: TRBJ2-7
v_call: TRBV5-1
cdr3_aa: CASSPREGYEQYF
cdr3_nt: TGCGCCAGCAGCCCCCGGGAGGGCTACGAGCAGTACTTC

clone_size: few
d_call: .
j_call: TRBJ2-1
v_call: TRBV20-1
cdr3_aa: CSAHTRAEQFF
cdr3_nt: TGCAGTGCGCATACTAGAGCTGAGCAGTTCTTC

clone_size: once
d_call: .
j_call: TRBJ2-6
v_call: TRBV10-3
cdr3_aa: CAISESGGRNSRANVLTF
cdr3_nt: TGTGCCATCAGTGAGTCTGGGGGGAGAAACTCTCGGGCCAACGTCCTGACTTTC

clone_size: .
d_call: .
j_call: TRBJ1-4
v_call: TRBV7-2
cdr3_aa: CASSLVGGVGEKLFF
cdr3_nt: TGTGCCAGCAGCTTAGTTGGCGGGGTAGGAGAAAAACTGTTTTTT

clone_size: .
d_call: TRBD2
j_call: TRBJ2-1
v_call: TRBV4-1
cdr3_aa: CASSQLSGSSYNEQFF
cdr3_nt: TGCGCCAGCAGCCAACTTAGCGGGAGCTCCTACAATGAGCAGTTCTTC

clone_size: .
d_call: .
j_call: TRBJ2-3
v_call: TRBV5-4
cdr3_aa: CASSLGLVMTDTQYF
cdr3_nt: TGTGCCAGCAGCTTGGGACTAGTCATGACAGATACGCAGTATTTT

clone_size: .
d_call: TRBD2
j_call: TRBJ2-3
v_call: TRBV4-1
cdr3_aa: CASSQEPPPGLAGLLDTQYF
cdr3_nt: TGCGCCAGCAGCCAAGAGCCCCCTCCGGGACTAGCGGGCCTTCTGGATACGCAGTATTTT

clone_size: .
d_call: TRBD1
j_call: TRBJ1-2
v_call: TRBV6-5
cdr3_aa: CASSYYGGGYKGGYTF
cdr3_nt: TGTGCCAGCAGTTACTACGGAGGGGGCTACAAGGGGGGCTACACCTTC

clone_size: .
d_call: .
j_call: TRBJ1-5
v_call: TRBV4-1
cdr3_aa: CASSPFRGEPQHF
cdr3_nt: TGCGCCAGCAGCCCCTTCAGGGGCGAGCCCCAGCATTTT

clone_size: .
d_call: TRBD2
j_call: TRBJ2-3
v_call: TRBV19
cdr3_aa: CASSRTSGSSTDTQYF
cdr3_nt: TGTGCCAGTAGCCGGACTAGCGGGTCTAGCACAGATACGCAGTATTTT

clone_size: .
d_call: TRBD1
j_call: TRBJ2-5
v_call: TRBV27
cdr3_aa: CASSPRTGQETQYF
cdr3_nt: TGTGCCAGCAGTCCGCGGACAGGCCAAGAGACCCAGTACTTC

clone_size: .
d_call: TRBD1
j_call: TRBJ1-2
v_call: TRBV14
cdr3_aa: CASSQEPDRGYGYTF
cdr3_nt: TGTGCCAGCAGCCAAGAGCCCGACAGGGGGTATGGCTACACCTTC

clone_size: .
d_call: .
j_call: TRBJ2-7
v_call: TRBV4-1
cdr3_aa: CASSQDRRGALEQYF
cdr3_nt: TGCGCCAGCAGCCAAGATCGTAGGGGCGCTCTCGAGCAGTACTTC

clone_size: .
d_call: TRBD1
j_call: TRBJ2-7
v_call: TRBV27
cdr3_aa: CASRQGRVEQYF
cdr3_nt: TGTGCCAGCAGACAGGGGCGGGTTGAGCAGTACTTC

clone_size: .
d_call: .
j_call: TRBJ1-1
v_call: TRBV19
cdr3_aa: CASSNRQLNTEAFF
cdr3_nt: TGTGCCAGTAGTAACAGACAATTGAACACTGAAGCTTTCTTT

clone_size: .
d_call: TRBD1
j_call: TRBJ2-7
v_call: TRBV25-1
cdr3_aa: CASSARGFSYEQYF
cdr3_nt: TGTGCCAGCAGTGCCAGGGGGTTTTCCTACGAGCAGTACTTC

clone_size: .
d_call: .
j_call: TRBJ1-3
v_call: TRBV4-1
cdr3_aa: CASSPSDRESSGNTIYF
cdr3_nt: TGCGCCAGCAGCCCGTCGGACAGAGAGTCTTCTGGAAACACCATATATTTT

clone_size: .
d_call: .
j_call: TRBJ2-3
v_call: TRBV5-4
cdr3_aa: CASRSASTDTQYF
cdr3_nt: TGTGCCAGCCGGAGCGCGAGCACAGATACGCAGTATTTT

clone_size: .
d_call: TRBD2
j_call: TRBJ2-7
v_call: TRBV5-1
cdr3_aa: CASSFLGGDYEQYF
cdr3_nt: TGCGCCAGCAGCTTTTTGGGAGGGGACTACGAGCAGTACTTC

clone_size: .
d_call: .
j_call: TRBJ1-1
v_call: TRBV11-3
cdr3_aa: CASSVYSETEAFF
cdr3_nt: TGTGCCAGCAGCGTCTATAGCGAAACTGAAGCTTTCTTT

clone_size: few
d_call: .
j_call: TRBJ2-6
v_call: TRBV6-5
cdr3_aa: CASRGPLSGANVLTF
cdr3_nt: TGTGCCAGCAGGGGGCCCTTATCTGGGGCCAACGTCCTGACTTTC

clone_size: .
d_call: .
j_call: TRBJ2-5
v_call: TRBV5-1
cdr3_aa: CASSPWDGQRETQYF
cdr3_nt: TGCGCCAGCAGCCCGTGGGATGGACAACGGGAGACCCAGTACTTC